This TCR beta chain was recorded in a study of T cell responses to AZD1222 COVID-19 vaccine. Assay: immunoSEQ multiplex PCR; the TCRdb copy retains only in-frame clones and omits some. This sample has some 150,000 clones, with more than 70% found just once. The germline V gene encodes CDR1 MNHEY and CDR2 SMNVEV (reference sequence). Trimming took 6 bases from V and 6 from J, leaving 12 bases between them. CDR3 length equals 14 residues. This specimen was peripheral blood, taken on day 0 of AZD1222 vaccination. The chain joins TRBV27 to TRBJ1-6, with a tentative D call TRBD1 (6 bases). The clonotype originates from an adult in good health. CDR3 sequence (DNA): TGTGCCAGCAGCGAGCGGGGGCGTAATTCACCCCTCCACTTT. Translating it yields CASSERGRNSPLHF.